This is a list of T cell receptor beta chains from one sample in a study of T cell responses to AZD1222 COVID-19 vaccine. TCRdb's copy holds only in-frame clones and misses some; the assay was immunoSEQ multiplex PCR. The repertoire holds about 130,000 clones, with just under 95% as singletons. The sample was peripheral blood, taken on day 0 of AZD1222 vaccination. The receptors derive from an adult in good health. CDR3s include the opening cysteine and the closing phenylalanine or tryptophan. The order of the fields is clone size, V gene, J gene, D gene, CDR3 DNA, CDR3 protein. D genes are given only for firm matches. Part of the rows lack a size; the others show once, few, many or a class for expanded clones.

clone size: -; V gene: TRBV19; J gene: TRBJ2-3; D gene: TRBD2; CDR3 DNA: TGTGCCAGTAGTATCCTTCGGACTAGCGAAAGCACAGATACGCAGTATTTT; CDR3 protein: CASSILRTSESTDTQYF
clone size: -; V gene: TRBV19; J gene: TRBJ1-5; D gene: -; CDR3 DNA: TGTGCCAGTAGTATGGTTGGGGGGTCCGTTCAGCCCCAGCATTTT; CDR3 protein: CASSMVGGSVQPQHF
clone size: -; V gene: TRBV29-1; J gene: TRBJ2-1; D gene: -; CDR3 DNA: TGCAGCGTCCGAAACAATGAGCAGTTCTTC; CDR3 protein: CSVRNNEQFF
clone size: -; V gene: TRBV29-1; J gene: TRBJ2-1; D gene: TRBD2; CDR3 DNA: TGCAGCGTTGAAATCGGTAGCGGGAGTGTCAATGAGCAGTTCTTC; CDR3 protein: CSVEIGSGSVNEQFF
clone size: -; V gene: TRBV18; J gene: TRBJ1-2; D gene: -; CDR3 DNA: TGTGCCAGCTCTGAAGCAGGGAATTATGGCTACACCTTC; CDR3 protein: CASSEAGNYGYTF
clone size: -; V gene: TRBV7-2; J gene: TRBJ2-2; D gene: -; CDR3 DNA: TGTGCCAGCGATCTAGGGAACACCGGGGAGCTGTTTTTT; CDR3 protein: CASDLGNTGELFF
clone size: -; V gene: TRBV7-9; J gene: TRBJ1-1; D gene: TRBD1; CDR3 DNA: TGTGCCAGCAGCCAGACACTGACAGGGACCATCGCTGAAGCTTTCTTT; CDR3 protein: CASSQTLTGTIAEAFF
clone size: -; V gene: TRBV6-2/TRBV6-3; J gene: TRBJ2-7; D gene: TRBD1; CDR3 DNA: TGTGCCAGCAGCCTTCTAGGGACAGGGGGCTACGAGCAGTACTTC; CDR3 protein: CASSLLGTGGYEQYF
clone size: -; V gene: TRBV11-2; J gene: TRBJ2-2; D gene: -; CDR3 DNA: TGTGCCAGCAGCTTAAATGAGGGCGTCACCGGGGAGCTGTTTTTT; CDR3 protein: CASSLNEGVTGELFF
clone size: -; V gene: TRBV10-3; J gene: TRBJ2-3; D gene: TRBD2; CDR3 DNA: TGTGCCATCGGATCTAGCGGGAGAAAGGATACGCAGTATTTT; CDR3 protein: CAIGSSGRKDTQYF
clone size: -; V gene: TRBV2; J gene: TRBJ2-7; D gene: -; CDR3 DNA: TGTGCCAGCAAAGGAGACAGTCCCTACGAGCAGTACTTC; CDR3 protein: CASKGDSPYEQYF
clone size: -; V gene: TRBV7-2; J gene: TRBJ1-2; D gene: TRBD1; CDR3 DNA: TGTGCCAGCAGCTTGGACAGGAATGGCTACACCTTC; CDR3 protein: CASSLDRNGYTF
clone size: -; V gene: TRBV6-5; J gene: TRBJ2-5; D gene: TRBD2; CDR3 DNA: TGTGCCAGCAGTTACAGGGGGCTAGCGGGAGGAGAGACCCAGTACTTC; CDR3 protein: CASSYRGLAGGETQYF
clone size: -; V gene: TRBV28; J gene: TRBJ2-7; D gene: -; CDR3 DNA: TGTGCCAGTTCCAGCAAAGGCATCCCTCCTGGCGAGCAGTACTTC; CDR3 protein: CASSSKGIPPGEQYF
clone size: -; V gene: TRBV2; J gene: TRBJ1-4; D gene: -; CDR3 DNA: TGTGCCAGCAATGACGGTCGTCCGCCTAATGAAAAACTGTTTTTT; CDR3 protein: CASNDGRPPNEKLFF
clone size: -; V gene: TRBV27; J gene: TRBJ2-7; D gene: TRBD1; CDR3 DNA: TGTGCCAGCGGGGGAGCCGGGACAGGGGTTGGCGAGCAGTACTTC; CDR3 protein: CASGGAGTGVGEQYF
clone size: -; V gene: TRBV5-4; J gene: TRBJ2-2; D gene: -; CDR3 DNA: TGTGCCAGCAGCTCCTGGGGTTCCAGGACCGGGGAGCTGTTTTTT; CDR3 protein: CASSSWGSRTGELFF
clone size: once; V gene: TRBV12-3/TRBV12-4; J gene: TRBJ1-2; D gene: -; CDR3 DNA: TGTGCCAGCATAAAAAGGGAGCGGACTGGCTACACCTTC; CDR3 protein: CASIKRERTGYTF
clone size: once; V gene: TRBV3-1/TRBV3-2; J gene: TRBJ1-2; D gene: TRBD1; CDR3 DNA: TGTGCCAGCACTTACAGGGGCGCTCCGGGAGGCTACACCTTC; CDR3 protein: CASTYRGAPGGYTF
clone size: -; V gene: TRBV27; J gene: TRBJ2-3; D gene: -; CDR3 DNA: TGTGCCAGCAGTTTAGCCGGGGGCCGGACAGATACGCAGTATTTT; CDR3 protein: CASSLAGGRTDTQYF
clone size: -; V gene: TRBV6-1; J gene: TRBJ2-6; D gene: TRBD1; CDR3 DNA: TGTGCCAGCAGTGCAGGGGGCGCGGGTGGGGCCAACGTCCTGACTTTC; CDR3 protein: CASSAGGAGGANVLTF
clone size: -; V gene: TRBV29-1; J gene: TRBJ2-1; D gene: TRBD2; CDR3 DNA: TGCAGCGTTGATGCTAGCGGGAATAACAATGAGCAGTTCTTC; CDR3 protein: CSVDASGNNNEQFF
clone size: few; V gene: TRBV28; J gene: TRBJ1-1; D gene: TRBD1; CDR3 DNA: TGTGCCAGCAGTTTAGGGACAGTTGGGCCTGAAGCTTTCTTT; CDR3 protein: CASSLGTVGPEAFF
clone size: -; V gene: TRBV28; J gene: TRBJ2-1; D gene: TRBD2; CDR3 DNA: TGTGCCAGCACATTAGCGGGGAAACTGTACAATGAGCAGTTCTTC; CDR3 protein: CASTLAGKLYNEQFF
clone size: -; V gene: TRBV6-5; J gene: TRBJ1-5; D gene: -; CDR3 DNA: TGTGCCAGCAGTTACTCGGGCAGTAGCAATCAGCCCCAGCATTTT; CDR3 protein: CASSYSGSSNQPQHF
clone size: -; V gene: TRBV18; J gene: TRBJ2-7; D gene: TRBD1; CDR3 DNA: TGTGCCAGCTCACGGGACAGGGAACCCGAGCAGTACTTC; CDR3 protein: CASSRDREPEQYF
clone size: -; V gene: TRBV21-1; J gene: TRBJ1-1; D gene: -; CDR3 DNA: TGTGCCAGCAGCGGGTTTAGGACAGCTCTGCGTGGAGCTTTCTTT; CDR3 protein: CASSGFRTALRGAFF